The 2 T cell receptor beta chains given below trace back to one sample, sequenced in a study of early T cells in non-severe SARS-CoV-2 infection. TCRdb re-derived calls from the 5' RACE reads in MiXCR, one entry per CDR3 protein. The data show some 38,000 distinct CDR3 sequences, with approximately 6% seen just once and roughly 4.4% held by the top ten. The source material was whole blood, sampled at baseline. These receptors were obtained from an adult who was a healthcare worker with PCR-confirmed SARS-CoV-2 infection or an uninfected control (not recorded which).

This clonotype came up many times. A junction boundary mismatches the germline segment, possibly from a read error. The V and J genes are TRBV7-7 and TRBJ2-1; D gene unclear. The CDR3 loop spans 14 amino acids. Germline V CDR1 and CDR2: SSHAT, FNYEAQ (reference sequence). CDR3 nucleotides: TGTGCTAGCAGCTTAGGAGTAGGGCTGGATGAGCAGTTCTTC. Encoded protein: CASSLGVGLDEQFF.

This clonotype was found many times. This sequence joins TRBV27 and TRBJ2-5; 12 nucleotides align to TRBD2. The CDR3 extends over 16 amino acids. Germline V lookup: CDR1 MNHEY, CDR2 SMNVEV (reference sequence). J lost 5 bases, V lost 6 bases, and 10 bases had no gene match. CDR3 nucleotides: TGTGCCAGCAGCTACAAGCTAGCGGGGGGGACGGAGACCCAGTACTTC. Encoded protein: CASSYKLAGGTETQYF.